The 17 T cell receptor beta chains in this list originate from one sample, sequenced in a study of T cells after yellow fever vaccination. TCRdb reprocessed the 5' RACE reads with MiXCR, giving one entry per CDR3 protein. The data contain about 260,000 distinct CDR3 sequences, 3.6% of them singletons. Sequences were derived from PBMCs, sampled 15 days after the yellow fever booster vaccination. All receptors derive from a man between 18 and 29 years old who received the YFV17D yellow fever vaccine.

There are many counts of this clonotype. The CDR3 DNA reads as TGCGCCAGCAGAACCACCGGCTCTCAGGAGACTGAAGCTTTCTTT. Its protein product is CASRTTGSQETEAFF. The chain employs TRBV5-1 and TRBJ1-1, with D unclear. Trimming shortened V by 5 bases and J by 5 bases, and 19 bases separated the two germline ends. The CDR3 totals 15 residues. Germline CDR1 and CDR2: SGHRS and YFSETQ. Full variable domain (missing parts from reference TRBV5-1 and TRBJ1-1): KAGVTQTPRYLIKTRGQQVTLSCSPISGHRSVSWYQQTPGQGLQFLFEYFSETQRNKGNFPGRFSGRQFSNSRSEMNVSTLELGDSALYLCASRTTGSQETEAFFGQGTRLTVV.

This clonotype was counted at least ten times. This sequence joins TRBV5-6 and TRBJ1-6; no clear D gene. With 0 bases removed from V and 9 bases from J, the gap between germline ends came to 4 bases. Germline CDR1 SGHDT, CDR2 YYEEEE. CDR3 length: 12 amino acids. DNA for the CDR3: TGTGCCAGCAGCTTGGGGGGTTCACCCCTCCACTTT. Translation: CASSLGGSPLHF.

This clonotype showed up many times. The CDR3 bases are TGTGCCAGCAGCCTCGGGGGGTCCCCCTACAATGAGCAGTTCTTC. This gives the protein CASSLGGSPYNEQFF. The chain links TRBV11-2 to TRBJ2-1, with 7 positions matching TRBD2. Germline V lookup: CDR1 SGHAT, CDR2 FQNNGV. The CDR3 contains 15 residues. Unmatched junction bases numbered 6, after V lost 5 bases and J lost 2 bases.

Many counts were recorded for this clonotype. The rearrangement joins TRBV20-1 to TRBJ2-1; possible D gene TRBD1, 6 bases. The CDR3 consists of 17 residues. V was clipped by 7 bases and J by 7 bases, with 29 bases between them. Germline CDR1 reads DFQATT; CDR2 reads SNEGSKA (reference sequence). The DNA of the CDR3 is TGCAGTGTACTGCCCTTGGGACATGGTGGGAAGGTGAATGAGCAGTTCTTC. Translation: CSVLPLGHGGKVNEQFF.

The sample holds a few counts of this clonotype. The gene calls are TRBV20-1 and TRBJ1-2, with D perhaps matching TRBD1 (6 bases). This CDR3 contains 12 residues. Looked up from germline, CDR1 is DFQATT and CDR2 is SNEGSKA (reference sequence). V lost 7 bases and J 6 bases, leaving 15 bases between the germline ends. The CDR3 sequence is CSVRTAGDGYTF. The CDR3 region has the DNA TGCAGTGTTAGGACCGCAGGGGATGGCTACACCTTC.

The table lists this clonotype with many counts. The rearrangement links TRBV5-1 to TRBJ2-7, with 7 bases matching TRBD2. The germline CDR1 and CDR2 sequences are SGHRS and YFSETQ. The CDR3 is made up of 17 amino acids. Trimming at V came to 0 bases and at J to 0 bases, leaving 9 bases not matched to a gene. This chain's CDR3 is CASSLGTSAELSYEQYF. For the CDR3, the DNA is TGCGCCAGCAGCTTGGGTACTAGCGCAGAGCTCTCCTACGAGCAGTACTTC.

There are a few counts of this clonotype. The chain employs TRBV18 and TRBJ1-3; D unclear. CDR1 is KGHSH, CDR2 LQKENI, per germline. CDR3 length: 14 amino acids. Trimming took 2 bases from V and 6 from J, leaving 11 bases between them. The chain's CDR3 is CASSPGPLINTIYF. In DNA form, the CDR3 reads TGTGCCAGCTCACCAGGTCCCCTTATAAACACCATATATTTT.

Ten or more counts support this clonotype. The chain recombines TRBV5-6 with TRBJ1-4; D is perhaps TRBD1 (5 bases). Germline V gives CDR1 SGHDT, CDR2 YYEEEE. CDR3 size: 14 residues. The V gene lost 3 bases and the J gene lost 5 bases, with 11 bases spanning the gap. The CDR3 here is CASSWWGRNEKLFF. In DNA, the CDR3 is TGTGCCAGCAGCTGGTGGGGACGGAATGAAAAACTGTTTTTT.

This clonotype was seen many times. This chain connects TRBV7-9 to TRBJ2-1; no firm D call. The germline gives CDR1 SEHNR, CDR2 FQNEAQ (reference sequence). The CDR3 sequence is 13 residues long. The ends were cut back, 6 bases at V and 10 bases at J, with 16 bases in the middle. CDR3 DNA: TGTGCCAGCAGTGTGGGGTTTTTGGTCGAGCAGTTCTTC. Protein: CASSVGFLVEQFF.

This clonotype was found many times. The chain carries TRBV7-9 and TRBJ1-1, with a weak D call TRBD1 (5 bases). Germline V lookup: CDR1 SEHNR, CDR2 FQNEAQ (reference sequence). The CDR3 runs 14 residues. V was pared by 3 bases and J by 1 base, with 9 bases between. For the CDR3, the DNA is TGTGCCAGCAGCTTCAGGGCAAGGAACACTGAAGCTTTCTTT. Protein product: CASSFRARNTEAFF.

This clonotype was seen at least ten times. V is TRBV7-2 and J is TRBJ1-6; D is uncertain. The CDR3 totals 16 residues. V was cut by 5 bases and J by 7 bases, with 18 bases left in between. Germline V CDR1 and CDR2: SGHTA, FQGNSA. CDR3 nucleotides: TGTGCCAGCAGCCCTCGGACGGGTCAGTGGAATTCACCCCTCCACTTT. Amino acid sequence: CASSPRTGQWNSPLHF. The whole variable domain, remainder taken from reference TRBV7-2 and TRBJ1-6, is GAGVSQSPSNKVTEKGKDVELRCDPISGHTALYWYRQSLGQGLEFLIYFQGNSAPDKSGLPSDRFSAERTGGSVSTLTIQRTQQEDSAVYLCASSPRTGQWNSPLHFGNGTRLTVT.

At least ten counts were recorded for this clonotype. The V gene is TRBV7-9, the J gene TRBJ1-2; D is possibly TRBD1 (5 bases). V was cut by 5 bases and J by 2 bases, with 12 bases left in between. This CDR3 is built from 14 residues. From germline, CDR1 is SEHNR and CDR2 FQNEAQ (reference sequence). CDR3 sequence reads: CASSPGTLNYGYTF. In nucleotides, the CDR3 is TGTGCCAGCAGCCCGGGGACGCTAAACTATGGCTACACCTTC.

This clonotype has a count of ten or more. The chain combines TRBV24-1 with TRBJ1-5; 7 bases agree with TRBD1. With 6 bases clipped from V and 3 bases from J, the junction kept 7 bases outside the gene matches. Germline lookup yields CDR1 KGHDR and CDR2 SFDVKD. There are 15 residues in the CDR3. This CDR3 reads CATSSGTAINQPQHF. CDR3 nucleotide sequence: TGTGCCACCAGTAGCGGGACAGCGATCAATCAGCCCCAGCATTTT.

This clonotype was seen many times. CDR3 amino acids: CASSRRAPIVGQFF. CDR3 nucleotide sequence: TGTGCCAGCTCCCGAAGGGCTCCCATAGTCGGGCAGTTCTTC. This chain links TRBV5-5 with TRBJ2-1, with D unresolved. The CDR3 runs to 14 residues. Trimming removed 7 bases from V and 12 bases from J, with 23 bases in between. CDR1 is SGHKS, CDR2 YYEKEE, per germline (reference sequence). Filled out from reference TRBV5-5 and TRBJ2-1, the complete variable domain reads DAGVTQSPTHLIKTRGQQVTLRCSPISGHKSVSWYQQVLGQGPQFIFQYYEKEERGRGNFPDRFSARQFPNYSSELNVNALLLGDSALYLCASSRRAPIVGQFFGPGTRLTVL.

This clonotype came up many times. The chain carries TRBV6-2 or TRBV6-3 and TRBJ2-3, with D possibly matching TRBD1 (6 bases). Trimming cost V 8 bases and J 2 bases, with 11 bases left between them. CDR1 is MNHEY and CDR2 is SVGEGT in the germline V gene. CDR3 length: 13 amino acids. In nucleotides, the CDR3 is TGTGCCAGCGCAGGGGTTGCCACAGATACGCAGTATTTT. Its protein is CASAGVATDTQYF.

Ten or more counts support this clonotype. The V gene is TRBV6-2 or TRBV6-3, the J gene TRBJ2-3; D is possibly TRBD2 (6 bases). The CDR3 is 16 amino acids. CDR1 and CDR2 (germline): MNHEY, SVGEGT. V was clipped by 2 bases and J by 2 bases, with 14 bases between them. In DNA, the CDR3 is TGTGCCAGCAGTTACGGGTCGGCTAGCGCCACAGATACGCAGTATTTT. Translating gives CASSYGSASATDTQYF.

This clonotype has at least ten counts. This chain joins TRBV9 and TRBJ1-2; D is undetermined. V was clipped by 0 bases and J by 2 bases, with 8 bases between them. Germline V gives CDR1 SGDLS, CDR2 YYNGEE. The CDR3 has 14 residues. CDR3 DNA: TGTGCCAGCAGCGTAGGTAGTCGGAACTATGGCTACACCTTC. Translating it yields CASSVGSRNYGYTF.